This TCR beta chain was identified in a study of blood T cell repertoires in COVID-19. Residents of about two dozen US areas, aged about 18 to 95 years, made up the participants. Participants classified as exposed had met a COVID-19 case within 2 weeks before study entry. Original methodology: Cell counts per sample came from amplifying reference gene primers. The data were produced by immunoSEQ multiplex PCR, yet TCRdb's version contains in-frame clones alone and is incomplete. D and trimming were read from the DNA, whereas the V and J calls and clone size are those reported in that table. The sample holds roughly 400,000 clones, 70% to 90% seen once. V lost 4 bases and J 10 bases, leaving 14 bases between the germline ends. Looked up from germline, CDR1 is SEHNR and CDR2 is FQNEAQ (reference sequence). The CDR3 consists of 12 residues.

V gene TRBV7-9 combines with J gene TRBJ2-7; D may be TRBD2 (5 bases). The source is a woman younger than 35 who had been exposed to COVID-19. The specimen sequenced was PBMCs or T cells enriched from blood (not recorded which). Here the CDR3 DNA reads TGTGCCAGCAGCTCGTTTGAGGGAAACCAGTACTTC. Translating gives CASSSFEGNQYF.